This entry concerns a single T cell receptor (beta chain). Its target is not known. The data belong to a study of Ad26.COV2.S vaccination and SARS-CoV-2 variants. Sequencing was performed with immunoSEQ multiplex PCR; in TCRdb, only in-frame clones are kept and a portion is missing. The sample shows about 500,000 clones, about nine tenths of them seen only once. The CDR3 length is 13 residues. Germline V lookup: CDR1 SGHDN, CDR2 FVKESK. V lost 0 bases and J 15 bases, leaving 15 bases between the germline ends. Specified treatment: some 20 received Ad26.COV2.S at low or high dose, single or two shots; 5 received placebo; per-sample allocation not given. The study sampled participants on day 63 after the first vaccine or placebo injection. Vaccination used an Ad26 vector expressing Wuhan-strain SARS-CoV-2 spike. Whole-study findings and limits: Substantial breadth was reportedly displayed by spike-specific CD8+ and CD4+ T cell responses after vaccination.

This TCR was sampled from a person between 18 and 60 years old who received the Ad26.COV2.S COVID-19 vaccine or a placebo. The chain joins TRBV14 to TRBJ2-1; TRBD1 might be the D (6 bases). Sequencing used peripheral blood, obtained in a trial of Ad26.COV2.S vaccine versus placebo. In DNA, the CDR3 is TGTGCCAGCAGCCAAGATCTCGCAGGGGTCTTGTTCTTC. Translated: CASSQDLAGVLFF.